This T cell receptor beta chain was observed in a study of cytomegalovirus exposure and HLA in healthy donors (TCRdb year 2017). Looking at the study overall: An earlier analysis of fewer than 750 of the donors reported 276 Gb of sequence data and around 110 million unique TCR beta sequences obtained from roughly 170 million T cells. Approximately 310 gigabases of sequencing data and tens of millions of unique TCR sequences were included in an early release covering under 650 HLA-typed donors. The genetic ancestry cluster associated with self-reported Caucasian donors included 70% to 85% of the approximately 400 genotyped donors. The study aimed to test whether cataloging public T cell receptors could reveal signatures of past pathogen exposure. Using immunosequencing, the study profiled T cell repertoires from about 620 subjects and related those repertoires to cytomegalovirus serostatus. A separate validation cohort of roughly 110 different subjects was used in addition to the roughly 640-subject first cohort. High-throughput TCR immunosequencing, statistical association of individual TCRs with disease status, and machine learning were combined to predict cytomegalovirus infection status. In a later analysis, previously published TCR beta repertoires from about 670 donors were re-analyzed and high-resolution HLA genotyping was added so that TCR occurrence patterns could be studied. The later analysis used no new phenotypic data to find candidate immune exposures, relying instead on TCR beta sequences and their occurrence across donors. An earlier analysis of several hundred of the donors used high-throughput TCR beta sequencing to judge whether each TCR beta V gene segment behaved as functional or pseudogenic. Donor age, sex, ethnicity and CMV serostatus were collected together with the repertoire data. In a later genetic analysis, genome-wide SNP genotypes for about three fifths of the roughly 670 donors were used, and that subset was treated as a discovery cohort. All discovery cohort repertoires had been generated on a single sequencing platform. HLA typing covered class I and class II loci at four-digit resolution. The number of typed donors differed by locus: about 629-630 for A, B, C, DRB1 and DQB1; 500 to 550 for DQA1; about 600 for DPA1; and some 430 for DPB1. Four to six DR-DQ haplotypes were handled as single units for association and clustering, since linkage in the cohort was strong. Among 300 to 450 genotyped donors of the cohort, an average of approximately 230,000 unique TCR beta nucleotide sequences were sequenced per donor, about a sixth of them non-productive. What the authors observed across the whole study: Some IMGT-functional V segments, including TRBV6-2 and TRBV6-3, could not be distinguished by the 87-base-pair reads and were therefore excluded. An association between a missense DCLRE1C variant and V-gene and J-gene trimming of TCR beta chains was found in a later genetic analysis and replicated in an independent cohort. According to a later analysis, TCR association rates differed among HLA loci, with DRB1 alleles showing the most associated TCRs and HLA-C alleles showing the fewest. When HLA alleles, especially DR and DQ, strongly co-occurred, TCR associations were difficult to assign to individual alleles. A further reported finding was that TCR beta sequences accurately predicted the HLA-A and HLA-B alleles for most subjects in the first cohort. A few of the identified cytomegalovirus-associated TCR beta chains were confirmed in vitro to be specific for cytomegalovirus antigens. The authors suggested that the approach could potentially be generalized to other disease states and immunological phenotypes. Compared with equally common non-associated chains, HLA-associated TCR beta chains in a later analysis were more clonally expanded and had lower generation probabilities. Most TCR sequences were seen in very few donors, while some public TCRs were found in many individuals. Roughly uniform sequencing depth across donors was assumed in presence/absence analyses, although this assumption may not hold. Broadly in line with IMGT annotations, most TCR beta V segments showed up in productive rearrangements about 90% or about 30% of the time in an earlier analysis of approximately 600 of the donors. According to a later genetic analysis, donors in an Asian-associated ancestry cluster had fewer N-insertions in productive TCRs than the roughly 670-donor mean. In both the original and validation cohorts, the classifier was reported to diagnose cytomegalovirus status with high specificity and sensitivity. A later analysis associated around 16,000 TCR beta sequences with specific HLA alleles at a false discovery rate of 0.05. Several of the top co-occurrence clusters appeared to be linked to parvovirus B19, influenza, CMV and Epstein-Barr virus, according to a later analysis. Correlated functional status among segregating V segments might be attributable to linkage disequilibrium, but an unknown experimental factor could not be ruled out. This cohort had only TCR beta chains sequenced, and the lack of alpha or paired-chain data limited which features could be detected. HLA typing was unavailable for some donors at each locus, so association tests used only the typed subset. In a later analysis, most CMV-associated TCR beta chains were found to appear HLA-restricted, with HLA associations seemingly driven largely by CMV exposure. Because counts were too low, about 18 rarely observed V segments, including chromosome 9 orphons, were left out of the earlier analysis of about 500 of the donors. A cluster of highly shared sequence variants was judged likely to be a technical artifact of the sequencing pipeline. The study gave a list of over 150 TCR beta chains associated with cytomegalovirus. The only immune exposure information available for the cohort was CMV serostatus.

Libraries were made using the immunoSEQ multiplex PCR assay. For the multiplex PCR, a mixture combining 60 forward primers for TCR Vbeta segments and 13 reverse primers for TCR Jbeta segments was used. A multiplex PCR assay on genomic DNA amplified the CDR3 region of rearranged TCR beta genes. On the Illumina HiSeq System, the amplified TCR beta libraries were sequenced as 87-base-pair reads. Regarding the original processing steps: Across the roughly 670 repertoires, a later analysis counted some 81 million unique TCR beta chains, 9.5 million to 13 million of which were shared by at least two donors. Raw reads were error-corrected and collapsed into unique sequences with a nearest-neighbor algorithm that merged closely related sequences to remove PCR and sequencing errors. To assign V, D and J gene segments, CDR3 sequences were aligned to IMGT reference sequences. For a sequence to be retained, a match of at least six nucleotides to both a V gene segment and a J gene segment was required. Rearrangements were classified as productive when the CDR3 lacked stop codons and remained in frame with V and J, and all other rearrangements were classified as non-productive. CDR3 was defined by IMGT convention, running from the second conserved V-encoded cysteine to the conserved J-encoded phenylalanine. In an earlier analysis of 587 of the donors, sequences lacking an unambiguous match to a single V gene segment were excluded. In an earlier analysis of 587 of the donors, V segments were called functional above 56.7% productive rearrangements and were called segregating when the between-donor standard deviation exceeded 5%. A statistical classification framework was built for diagnosing cytomegalovirus status from the catalog of TCR beta chain sequences. V and J gene assignment, in a later analysis, came from comparing TCR nucleotide sequences with IMGT/GENE-DB human TR gene sequences. A later analysis assigned CDR3 sequences and most-parsimonious VDJ recombination scenarios with the TCRdist pipeline. A later analysis defined each TCR beta chain by its CDR3 amino acid sequence plus V-gene family, and excluded reads lacking a unique V-gene family. A later analysis removed 592 highly shared, low-generation-probability nucleotide sequences to deal with suspected cross-contamination and a sequencing artifact. In a later analysis, a clonal expansion index was calculated for each public chain from normalized within-repertoire ranks of inferred template counts. In a later analysis, generation probabilities were computed using a VDJ recombination model fitted to out-of-frame rearrangements, and the results were checked against IGoR. Hypergeometric tests were used in a later analysis to score TCR-TCR, TCR-HLA and TCR-CMV co-occurrence, with a repertoire-size bias correction applied to the TCR pairs. False discovery rates were estimated in a later analysis by permuting HLA or CMV assignments 20 times. In a later analysis, co-occurring TCRs were grouped with DBSCAN, and TCRdist sequence similarity was added when clustering was performed within HLA-allele-positive subsets. Repertoires with fewer than 30,000 or more than 120,000 public chains, plus five repertoires with anomalous nucleotide sharing, were excluded from co-occurrence clustering. The table was pulled from immuneACCESS by TCRdb, which kept in-frame rearrangements only. Such tables lose some clones; where checked, under half of the loss comes from unresolved V genes, and the rest has no known cause. That table furnishes V, J and clone size, whereas the DNA furnished D and trimming. Within this sample are about 190,000 clones, with around 81% of them counted one time only. About 2% of the sample goes to the ten largest clones.

Comment on this clone: The antigen it recognizes is unknown. Base qualities are not at hand, and no much larger clone is one base apart.

From cysteine to phenylalanine, the CDR3 is 16 amino acids long. The DNA shown is the 48-base CDR3, in frame from base 1. Deletion took 0 bases off V and 1 base off J, with a span of 12 bases between the germline ends. According to the germline V gene (reference sequence), CDR1 reads SGHNT and CDR2 reads YYREEE. The cohort consisted of hundreds of healthy bone marrow donors. At the time of sampling, every cohort member was nominally healthy, though immune exposures that went unrecorded were likely present. The donor tested CMV seropositive, placing the donor among the roughly 300 seropositive members of the cohort. A peripheral blood sample was collected from each donor, and TCR beta sequencing was performed on peripheral blood mononuclear cells. The Qiagen DNeasy Blood Extraction Kit was used to extract genomic DNA from the blood cell samples.

The rearranged segments are TRBV5-4 and TRBJ2-3; a weak D assignment points to TRBD2 (6 bases agree). Material for sequencing was PBMCs. This TCR was sampled from a woman between 18 and 30 years old in good health and CMV-seropositive. The nucleotide sequence reads as follows: TGTGCCAGCAGCTTGGCCGGGACTTCTCGCACAGATACGCAGTATTTT. Its protein is CASSLAGTSRTDTQYF.